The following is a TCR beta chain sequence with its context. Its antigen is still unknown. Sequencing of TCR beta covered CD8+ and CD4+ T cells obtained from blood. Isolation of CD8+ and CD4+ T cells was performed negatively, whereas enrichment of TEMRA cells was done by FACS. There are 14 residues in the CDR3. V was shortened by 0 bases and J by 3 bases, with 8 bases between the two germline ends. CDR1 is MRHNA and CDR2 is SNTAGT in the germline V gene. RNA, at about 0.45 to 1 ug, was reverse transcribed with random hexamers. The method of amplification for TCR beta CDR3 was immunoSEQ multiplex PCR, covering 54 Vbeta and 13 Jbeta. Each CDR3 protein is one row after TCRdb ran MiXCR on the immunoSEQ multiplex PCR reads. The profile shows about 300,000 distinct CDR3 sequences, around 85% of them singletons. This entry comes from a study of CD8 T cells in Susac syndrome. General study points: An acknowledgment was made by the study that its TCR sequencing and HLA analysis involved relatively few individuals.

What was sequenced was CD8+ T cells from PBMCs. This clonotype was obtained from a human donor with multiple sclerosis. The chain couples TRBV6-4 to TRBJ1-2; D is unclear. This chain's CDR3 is CASSDSRDDYGYTF. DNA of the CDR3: TGTGCCAGCAGTGACTCAAGAGACGACTATGGCTACACCTTC.